In this sample, the clone carrying this TCR beta chain turned up many times. What it recognizes is unknown. This sample is drawn from a study of T cell repertoires in cytomegalovirus infection. Study details: In the study, CMV epitopes included recently identified HLA-C-restricted and well-studied HLA-B-restricted ones. CMV infection and matching HLA type were both indicated by public TCR beta signatures. Overall study results and limits: Cumulative public TCR beta family frequency identified carriers of CMV plus the relevant HLA. In two of eight donors, the top clonotype was HLA-C-restricted CMV-specific.

TCRdb redid the calling of the reads with MiXCR, one entry per CDR3 protein. The table shows roughly 730,000 distinct CDR3 sequences, with around 31% occurring only once. Trimming left V 7 bases short and J 3 bases short, with 14 bases between. This CDR3 is built from 14 residues. Germline V gene lookup returns CDR1 SGHTA and CDR2 FQGNSA. The material was cultured PBMCs, obtained from culture after CMV antigen stimulation. The clonotype comes from a human donor in good health (CMV status not recorded). Some clones in this sample may be carry-over from other donors' samples. V usage is TRBV7-2 and J usage is TRBJ2-3; possible D gene TRBD2, 6 bases. CDR3: CASTLGAGTDTQYF. CDR3 nucleotide sequence: TGTGCCAGCACCCTCGGAGCGGGTACAGATACGCAGTATTTT.